This section outlines one TCR beta chain sequence together with its context. These data originate in a study of Tregs in tolerant kidney transplant recipients. The V gene's germline CDR1 is MNHEY and CDR2 SVGAGI. V lost 4 bases and J lost 0; bases outside the gene matches: 2. CDR3 length: 15 residues. Only in-frame clones appear in the TCRdb table, and some are missing; sequencing was by immunoSEQ multiplex PCR. The sample has about 69,000 clones; about 89% are singletons. The source was CD4+ T cells from blood, collected before the transplant. This TCR derives from a human donor who received a combined kidney and bone marrow transplant. The chain carries TRBV6-5 and TRBJ1-1; 10 bases fit TRBD1. The CDR3 loop reads CASSSDRGMNTEAFF. The CDR3 DNA is TGTGCCAGCAGTTCGGACAGGGGGATGAACACTGAAGCTTTCTTT.